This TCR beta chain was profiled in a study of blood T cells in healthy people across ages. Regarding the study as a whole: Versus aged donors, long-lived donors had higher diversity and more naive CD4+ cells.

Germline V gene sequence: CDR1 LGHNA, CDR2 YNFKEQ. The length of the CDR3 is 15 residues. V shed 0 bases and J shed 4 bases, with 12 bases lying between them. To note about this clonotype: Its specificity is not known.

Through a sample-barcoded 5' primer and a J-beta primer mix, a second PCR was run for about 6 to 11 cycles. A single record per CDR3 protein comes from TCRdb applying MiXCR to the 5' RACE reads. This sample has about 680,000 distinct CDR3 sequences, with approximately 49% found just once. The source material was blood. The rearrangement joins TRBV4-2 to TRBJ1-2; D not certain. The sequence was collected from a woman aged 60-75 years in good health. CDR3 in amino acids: CASSQEGSHLYGYTF. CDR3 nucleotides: TGTGCCAGCAGCCAAGAGGGAAGCCATCTCTATGGCTACACCTTC.